This TCR beta chain comes out of a study of T cell responses to AZD1222 COVID-19 vaccine. Points from the study as a whole: Rises in breadth and depth of Spike-specific TCRs came after two AZD1222 doses. Among vaccine-associated CD4 TCRs, coverage spanned spike, with dominance at 160-218 and 743-854. Variant regions that are unmutated are reportedly the target of nearly half of spike-specific TCRs.

The table came from immunoSEQ multiplex PCR; TCRdb's copy has only in-frame clones and leaves some out. The table lists 140,000 to 150,000 clones, 92% of them singletons. Regarding this clone: Its antigen is not known.

CDR3 length: 15 residues. With V trimmed by 0 bases and J by 6 bases, 6 bases remained unmatched. Germline loops: CDR1 SNHLY, CDR2 FYNNEI. The TCR sequence derives from an adult in good health. This sample comprised peripheral blood, obtained on day 0 of AZD1222 vaccination. The chain recombines TRBV2 with TRBJ1-2, with 8 bases aligning to TRBD1. The CDR3 DNA is TGTGCCAGCAGTGAAGCCCCCGGACAGGGAGATGGCTACACCTTC. Its translation: CASSEAPGQGDGYTF.